The present entry profiles one T cell receptor beta chain with its context. Its antigen is undetermined. A universal primer site was incorporated via template switching, and the cDNA contained unique molecular identifiers. TCRdb fed the 5' RACE reads into MiXCR, producing one record per CDR3 protein. The sample has hundreds of thousands of distinct CDR3 sequences, about 20% seen once. These data are taken from a study of identical twins. Regarding the study as a whole: A lower insertion count was a feature of abundant cord blood beta clonotypes, with no such feature in memory repertoires. Cross-sectional statistical analysis, not tracking of the same donors, underpinned the conclusions.

Separately, the same data were catalogued under a study of yellow fever vaccine responses in identical twins.

The source of this sequence is a woman between 18 and 29 years old in good health. Sequencing was done on a sample of CD4+ T cells sorted from blood.

The CDR3 loop reads CASSLAQRLAGETQYF. CDR3 bases: TGTGCCAGCAGCTTAGCGCAGCGACTAGCGGGAGAGACCCAGTACTTC. The rearrangement links TRBV7-6 to TRBJ2-5; TRBD2 agrees at 10 bases. The CDR3 has 16 amino acids. J was trimmed by 4 bases and V by 0 bases; bases with no gene match: 5. Germline loops: CDR1 SGHVS, CDR2 FNYEAQ. Using reference TRBV7-6 and TRBJ2-5 for the parts outside the CDR3, the full variable domain is GAGVSQSPRYKVTKRGQDVALRCDPISGHVSLYWYRQALGQGPEFLTYFNYEAQQDKSGLPNDRFSAERPEGSISTLTIQRTEQRDSAMYRCASSLAQRLAGETQYFGPGTRLLVL.